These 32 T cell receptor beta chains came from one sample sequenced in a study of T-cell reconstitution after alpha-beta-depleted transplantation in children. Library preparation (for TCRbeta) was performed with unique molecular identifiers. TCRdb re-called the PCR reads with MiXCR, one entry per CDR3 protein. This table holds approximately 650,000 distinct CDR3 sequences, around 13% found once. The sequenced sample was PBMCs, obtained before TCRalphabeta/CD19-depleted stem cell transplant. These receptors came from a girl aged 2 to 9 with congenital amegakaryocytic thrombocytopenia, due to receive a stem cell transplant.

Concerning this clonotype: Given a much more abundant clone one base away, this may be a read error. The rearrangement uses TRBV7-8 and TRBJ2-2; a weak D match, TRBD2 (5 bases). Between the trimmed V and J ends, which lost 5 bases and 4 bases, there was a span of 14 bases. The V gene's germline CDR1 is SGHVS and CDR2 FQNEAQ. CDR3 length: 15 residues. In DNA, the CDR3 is TGTGCCAGCAGCACCCTCGTGAGCGGCACCGGGGAGCTGTTTTTT. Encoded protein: CASSTLVSGTGELFF.

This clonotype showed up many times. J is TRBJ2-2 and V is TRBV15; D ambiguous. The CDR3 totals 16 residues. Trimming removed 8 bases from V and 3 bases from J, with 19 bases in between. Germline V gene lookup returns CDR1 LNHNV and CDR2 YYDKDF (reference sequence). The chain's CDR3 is CATPSIFVPYTGELFF. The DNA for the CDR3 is TGTGCCACCCCCAGCATTTTCGTACCTTACACCGGGGAGCTGTTTTTT.

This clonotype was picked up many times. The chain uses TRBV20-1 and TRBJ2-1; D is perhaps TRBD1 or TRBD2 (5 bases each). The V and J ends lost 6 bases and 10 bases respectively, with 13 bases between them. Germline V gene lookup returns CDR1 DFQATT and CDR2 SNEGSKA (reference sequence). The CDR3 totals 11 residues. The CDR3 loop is CSALPGREQFF. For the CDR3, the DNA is TGCAGTGCACTACCGGGACGAGAGCAGTTCTTC.

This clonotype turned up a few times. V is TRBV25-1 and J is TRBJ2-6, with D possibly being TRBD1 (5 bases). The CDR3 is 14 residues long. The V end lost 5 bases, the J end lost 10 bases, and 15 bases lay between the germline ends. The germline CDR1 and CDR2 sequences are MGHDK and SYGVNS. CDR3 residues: CASSQGAEGNVLTF. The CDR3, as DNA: TGTGCCAGCAGTCAAGGGGCGGAAGGTAACGTCCTGACTTTC.

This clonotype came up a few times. CDR3 in amino acids: CSAMRGWGYTEAFF. The CDR3 DNA sequence: TGCAGTGCTATGCGGGGGTGGGGTTACACTGAAGCTTTCTTT. This sequence joins TRBV20-1 and TRBJ1-1; D is possibly TRBD1 (5 bases). Trimming left V 4 bases short and J 3 bases short, with 15 bases between. Germline V CDR1 and CDR2: DFQATT, SNEGSKA (reference sequence). This CDR3 comprises 14 residues.

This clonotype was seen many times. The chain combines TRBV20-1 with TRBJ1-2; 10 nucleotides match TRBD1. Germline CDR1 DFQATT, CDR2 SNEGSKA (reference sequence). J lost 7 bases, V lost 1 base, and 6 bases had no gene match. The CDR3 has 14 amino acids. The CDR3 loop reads CSARVRDRGSGYTF. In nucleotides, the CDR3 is TGCAGTGCTAGAGTTCGGGACAGGGGATCTGGCTACACCTTC.

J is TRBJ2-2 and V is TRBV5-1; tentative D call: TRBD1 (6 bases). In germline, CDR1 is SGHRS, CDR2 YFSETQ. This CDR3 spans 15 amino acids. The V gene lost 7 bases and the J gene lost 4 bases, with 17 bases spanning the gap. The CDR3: CASSLATGPTGELFF. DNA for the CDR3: TGCGCCAGCTCTTTAGCCACAGGGCCCACCGGGGAGCTGTTTTTT.

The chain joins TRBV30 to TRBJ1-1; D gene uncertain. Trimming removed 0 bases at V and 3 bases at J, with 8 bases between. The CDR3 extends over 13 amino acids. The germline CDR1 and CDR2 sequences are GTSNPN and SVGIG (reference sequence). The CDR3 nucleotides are TGTGCCTGGAGTGTACGGGGATACACTGAAGCTTTCTTT. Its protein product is CAWSVRGYTEAFF.

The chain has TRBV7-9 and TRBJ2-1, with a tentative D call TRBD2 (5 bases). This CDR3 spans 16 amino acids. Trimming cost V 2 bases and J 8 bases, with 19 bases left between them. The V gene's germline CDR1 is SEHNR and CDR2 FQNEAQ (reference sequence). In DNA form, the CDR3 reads TGTGCCAGCAGCTTATCAGCGGCGAAAATGGTCGATGAGCAGTTCTTC. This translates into CASSLSAAKMVDEQFF. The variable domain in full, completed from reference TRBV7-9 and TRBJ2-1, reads DTGVSQNPRHKITKRGQNVTFRCDPISEHNRLYWYRQTLGQGPEFLTYFQNEAQLEKSRLLSDRFSAERPKGSFSTLEIQRTEQGDSAMYLCASSLSAAKMVDEQFFGPGTRLTVL.

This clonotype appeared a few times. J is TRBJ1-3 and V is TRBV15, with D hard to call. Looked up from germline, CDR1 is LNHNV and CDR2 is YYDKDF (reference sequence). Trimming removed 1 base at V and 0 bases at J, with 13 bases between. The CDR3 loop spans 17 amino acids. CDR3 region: CATSRGGKLSSGNTIYF. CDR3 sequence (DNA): TGTGCCACCAGCAGAGGAGGCAAGCTTAGCTCTGGAAACACCATATATTTT.

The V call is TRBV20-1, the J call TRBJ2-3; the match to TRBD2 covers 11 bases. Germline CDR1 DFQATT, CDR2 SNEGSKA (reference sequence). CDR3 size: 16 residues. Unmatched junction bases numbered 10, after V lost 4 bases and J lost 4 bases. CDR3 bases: TGCAGTGCTACTCCCGGGACTAGCGGAGCCCCAGATACGCAGTATTTT. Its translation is CSATPGTSGAPDTQYF.

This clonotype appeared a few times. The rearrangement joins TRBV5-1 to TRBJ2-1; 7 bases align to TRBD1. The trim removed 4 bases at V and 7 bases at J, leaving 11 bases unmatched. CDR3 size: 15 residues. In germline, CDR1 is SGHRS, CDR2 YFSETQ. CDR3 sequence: CASSRVAGGENEQFF. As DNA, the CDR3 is TGCGCCAGCAGCCGAGTGGCAGGGGGAGAAAATGAGCAGTTCTTC.

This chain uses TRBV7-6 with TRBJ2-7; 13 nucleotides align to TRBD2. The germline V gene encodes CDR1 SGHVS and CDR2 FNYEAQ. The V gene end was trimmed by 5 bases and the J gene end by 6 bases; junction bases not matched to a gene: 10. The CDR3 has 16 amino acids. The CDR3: CASSLWTSGSSGEQYF. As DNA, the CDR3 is TGTGCCAGCAGCCTGTGGACTAGCGGGAGTTCGGGCGAGCAGTACTTC.

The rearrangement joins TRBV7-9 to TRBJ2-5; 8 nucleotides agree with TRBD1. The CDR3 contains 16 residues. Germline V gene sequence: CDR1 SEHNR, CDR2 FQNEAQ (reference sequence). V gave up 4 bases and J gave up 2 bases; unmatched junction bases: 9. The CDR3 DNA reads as TGTGCCAGCAGCTCCTTACAGGGGGTGAGACAAGAGACCCAGTACTTC. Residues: CASSSLQGVRQETQYF. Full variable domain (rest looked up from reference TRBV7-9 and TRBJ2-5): DTGVSQNPRHKITKRGQNVTFRCDPISEHNRLYWYRQTLGQGPEFLTYFQNEAQLEKSRLLSDRFSAERPKGSFSTLEIQRTEQGDSAMYLCASSSLQGVRQETQYFGPGTRLLVL.

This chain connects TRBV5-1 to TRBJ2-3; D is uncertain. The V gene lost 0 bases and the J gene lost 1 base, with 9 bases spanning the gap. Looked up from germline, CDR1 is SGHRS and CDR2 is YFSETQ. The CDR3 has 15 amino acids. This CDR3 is CASSLGNVGTDTQYF. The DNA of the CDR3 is TGCGCCAGCAGCTTGGGTAATGTCGGCACAGATACGCAGTATTTT.

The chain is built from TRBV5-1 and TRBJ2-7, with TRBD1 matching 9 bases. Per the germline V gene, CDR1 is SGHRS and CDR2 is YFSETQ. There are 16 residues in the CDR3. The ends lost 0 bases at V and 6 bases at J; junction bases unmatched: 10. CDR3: CASSLGIDRGSPEQYF. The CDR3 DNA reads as TGCGCCAGCAGCTTGGGGATAGACAGGGGGTCCCCCGAGCAGTACTTC.

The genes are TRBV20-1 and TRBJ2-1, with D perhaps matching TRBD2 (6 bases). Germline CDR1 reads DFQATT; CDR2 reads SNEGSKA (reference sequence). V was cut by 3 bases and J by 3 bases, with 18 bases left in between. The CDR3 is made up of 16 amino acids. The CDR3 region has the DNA TGCAGTGCTAGGGGGGACCCTGCGGGGAGCTACAATGAGCAGTTCTTC. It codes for CSARGDPAGSYNEQFF.

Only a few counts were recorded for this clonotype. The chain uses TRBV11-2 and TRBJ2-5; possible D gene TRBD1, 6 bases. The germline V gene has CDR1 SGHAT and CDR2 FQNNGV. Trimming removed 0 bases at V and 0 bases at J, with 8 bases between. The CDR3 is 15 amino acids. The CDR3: CASSLDRGYQETQYF. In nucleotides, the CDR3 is TGTGCCAGCAGCTTAGACAGGGGCTACCAAGAGACCCAGTACTTC.

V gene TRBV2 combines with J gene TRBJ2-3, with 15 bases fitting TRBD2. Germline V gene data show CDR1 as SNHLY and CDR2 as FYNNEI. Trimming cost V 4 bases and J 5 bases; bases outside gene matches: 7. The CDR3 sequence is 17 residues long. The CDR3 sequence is CASSVIGLAGGGDTQYF. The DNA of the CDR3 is TGTGCCAGCAGTGTTATAGGACTAGCGGGAGGGGGAGATACGCAGTATTTT.

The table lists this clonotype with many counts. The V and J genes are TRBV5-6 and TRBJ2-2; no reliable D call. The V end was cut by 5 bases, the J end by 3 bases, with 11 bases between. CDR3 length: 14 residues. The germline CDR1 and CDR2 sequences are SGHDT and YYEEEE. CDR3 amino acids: CASSPPLDTGELFF. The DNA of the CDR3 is TGTGCCAGCAGTCCACCTTTAGACACCGGGGAGCTGTTTTTT.

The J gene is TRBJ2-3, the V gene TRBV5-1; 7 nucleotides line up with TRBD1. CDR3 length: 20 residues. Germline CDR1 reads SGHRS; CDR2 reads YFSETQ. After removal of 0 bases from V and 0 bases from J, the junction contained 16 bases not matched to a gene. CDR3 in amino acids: CASSLASSGTALSSTDTQYF. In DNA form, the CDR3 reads TGCGCCAGCAGCTTGGCCAGTTCCGGGACAGCTTTATCTAGCACAGATACGCAGTATTTT.

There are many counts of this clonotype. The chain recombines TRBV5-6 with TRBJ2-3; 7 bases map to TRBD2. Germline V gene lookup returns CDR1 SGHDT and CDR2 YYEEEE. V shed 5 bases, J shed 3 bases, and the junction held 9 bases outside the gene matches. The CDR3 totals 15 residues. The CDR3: CASRSHAGVTDTQYF. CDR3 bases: TGTGCCAGCAGATCGCACGCGGGAGTGACAGATACGCAGTATTTT. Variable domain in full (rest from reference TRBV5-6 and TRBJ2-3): DAGVTQSPTHLIKTRGQQVTLRCSPKSGHDTVSWYQQALGQGPQFIFQYYEEEERQRGNFPDRFSGHQFPNYSSELNVNALLLGDSALYLCASRSHAGVTDTQYFGPGTRLTVL.

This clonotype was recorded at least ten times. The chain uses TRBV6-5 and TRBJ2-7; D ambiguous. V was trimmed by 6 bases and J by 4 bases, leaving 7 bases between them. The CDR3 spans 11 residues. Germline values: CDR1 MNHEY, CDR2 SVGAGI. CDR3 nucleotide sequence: TGTGCCAGCAGAGAGAAATACGAGCAGTACTTC. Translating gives CASREKYEQYF.

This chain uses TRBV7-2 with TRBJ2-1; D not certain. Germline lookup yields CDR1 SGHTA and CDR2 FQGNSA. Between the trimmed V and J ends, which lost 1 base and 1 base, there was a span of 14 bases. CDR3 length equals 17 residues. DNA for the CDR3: TGTGCCAGCAGCTTAGGTCCTTGGTGGAGTTCCTACAATGAGCAGTTCTTC. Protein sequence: CASSLGPWWSSYNEQFF.

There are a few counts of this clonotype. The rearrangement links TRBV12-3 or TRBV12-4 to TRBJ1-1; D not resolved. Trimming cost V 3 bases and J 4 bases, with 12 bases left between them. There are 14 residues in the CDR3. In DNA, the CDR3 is TGTGCCAGCAGTTTGGGGTCAGGTTCCACTGAAGCTTTCTTT. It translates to CASSLGSGSTEAFF.

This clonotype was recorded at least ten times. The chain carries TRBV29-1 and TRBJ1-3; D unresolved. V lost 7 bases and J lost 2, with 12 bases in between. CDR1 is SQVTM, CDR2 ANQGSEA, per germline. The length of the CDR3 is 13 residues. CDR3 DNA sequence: TGCAGCGCGAAGGGAGCGGCTGGAAACACCATATATTTT. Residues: CSAKGAAGNTIYF.

The CDR3 bases are TGTGCCAGCAGCGTTTACTACGAGCAGTACTTC. Its translation: CASSVYYEQYF. This chain uses TRBV7-9 with TRBJ2-7; the D is unclear. The CDR3 sequence is 11 residues long. Trimming removed 5 bases at V and 3 bases at J, with 5 bases between. Germline-derived CDR1 and CDR2 are SEHNR and FQNEAQ (reference sequence). Looking up the rest from reference TRBV7-9 and TRBJ2-7 gives the full variable domain: DTGVSQNPRHKITKRGQNVTFRCDPISEHNRLYWYRQTLGQGPEFLTYFQNEAQLEKSRLLSDRFSAERPKGSFSTLEIQRTEQGDSAMYLCASSVYYEQYFGPGTRLTVT.

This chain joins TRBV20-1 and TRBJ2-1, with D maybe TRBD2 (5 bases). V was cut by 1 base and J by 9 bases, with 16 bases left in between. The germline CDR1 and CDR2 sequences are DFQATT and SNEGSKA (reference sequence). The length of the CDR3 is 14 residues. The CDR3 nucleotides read TGCAGTGCTAGAGTCGGACTCGTCGGGTTTGAGCAGTTCTTC. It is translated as CSARVGLVGFEQFF.

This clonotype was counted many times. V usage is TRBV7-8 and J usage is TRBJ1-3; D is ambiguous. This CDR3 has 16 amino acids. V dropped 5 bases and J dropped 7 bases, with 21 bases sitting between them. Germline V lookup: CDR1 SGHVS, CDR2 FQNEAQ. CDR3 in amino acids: CASSLLGRTLRNTIYF. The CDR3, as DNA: TGTGCCAGCAGCCTCTTAGGACGTACCCTACGGAACACCATATATTTT.

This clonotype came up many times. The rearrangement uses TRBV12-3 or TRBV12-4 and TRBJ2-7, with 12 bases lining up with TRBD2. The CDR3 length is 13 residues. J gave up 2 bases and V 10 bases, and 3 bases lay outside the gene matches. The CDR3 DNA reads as TGTGCCATCAGGACTAGCGGGGCCTACGAGCAGTACTTC. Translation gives CAIRTSGAYEQYF.

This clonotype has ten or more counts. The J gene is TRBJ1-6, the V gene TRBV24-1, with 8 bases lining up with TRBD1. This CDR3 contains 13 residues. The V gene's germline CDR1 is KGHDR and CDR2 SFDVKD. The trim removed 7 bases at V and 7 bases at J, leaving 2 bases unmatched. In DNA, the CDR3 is TGTGCCACCAGAAGACAGGGGAATTCACCCCTCCACTTT. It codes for CATRRQGNSPLHF.

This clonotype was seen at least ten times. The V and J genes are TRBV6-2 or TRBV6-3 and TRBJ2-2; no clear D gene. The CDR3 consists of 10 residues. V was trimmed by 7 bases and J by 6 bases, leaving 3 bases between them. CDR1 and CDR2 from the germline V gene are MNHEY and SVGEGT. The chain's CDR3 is CASTSGELFF. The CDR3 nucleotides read TGTGCCAGCACCTCCGGGGAGCTGTTTTTT.